This entry features one T cell receptor (beta chain) sequence. Germline loops: CDR1 SGHAT, CDR2 FQNNGV. The CDR3 totals 18 residues. V was pared by 5 bases and J by 0 bases, with 9 bases of the junction left unmatched. The sample originates from a study of blood T cell repertoires in COVID-19. Sequencing was performed with immunoSEQ multiplex PCR; in TCRdb, only in-frame clones are kept and a portion is missing. The sample has fewer than 150,000 clones, more than 70% seen once. The V gene is TRBV11-2, the J gene TRBJ2-7; 14 bases fit TRBD2. Sequenced: peripheral blood. The sequence was collected from a woman in her sixties with COVID-19, enrolled during active disease. The CDR3 region has the DNA TGTGCCAGCAGCGCCATACCGGGACTAGCGGGGGTCTCCTACGAGCAGTACTTC. Amino acid sequence: CASSAIPGLAGVSYEQYF.